A single sample gave rise to the 21 T cell receptor beta chains below, sequenced in a study of blood T cell repertoires in COVID-19. Generated by immunoSEQ multiplex PCR, the TCRdb table keeps only in-frame clones and is missing some. The sample yields approximately 300,000 clones, about nine tenths seen once. Sequencing was done on a sample of peripheral blood. The receptors originated from a woman between 45 and 60 years old who had recovered from COVID-19.

The rearrangement uses TRBV19 and TRBJ2-1, with TRBD2 matching 8 bases. Looked up from germline, CDR1 is LNHDA and CDR2 is SQIVND (reference sequence). This CDR3 spans 15 amino acids. V gave up 6 bases and J gave up 4 bases; unmatched junction bases: 8. The CDR3 region has the DNA TGTGCCAGTAGGGAGCGGGGGCCAGTTTACAATGAGCAGTTCTTC. This gives the protein CASRERGPVYNEQFF.

The chain has TRBV11-1 and TRBJ1-1, with 7 positions matching TRBD1. The CDR3 spans 13 residues. CDR1 is SGHAT and CDR2 is FQDESV in the germline V gene (reference sequence). After removal of 3 bases from V and 6 bases from J, the junction contained 4 bases not matched to a gene. CDR3 region: CASSLVRGPEAFF. The DNA of the CDR3 is TGTGCCAGCAGCTTGGTTAGGGGGCCTGAAGCTTTCTTT.

The CDR3 sequence: CATSSSGELFF. Here the CDR3 DNA reads TGTGCCACCTCCTCGTCCGGGGAGCTGTTTTTT. This chain joins TRBV24-1 and TRBJ2-2; D gene ambiguous. Germline V gene sequence: CDR1 KGHDR, CDR2 SFDVKD. This CDR3 is 11 amino acids long. Between the trimmed V and J ends, which lost 9 bases and 6 bases, there was a span of 7 bases.

This clone occurred a few times. V is TRBV7-2 and J is TRBJ1-2, with unresolved D. This CDR3 has 14 amino acids. Germline V gene sequence: CDR1 SGHTA, CDR2 FQGNSA. V was clipped by 1 base and J by 6 bases, with 12 bases between them. CDR3 amino acids: CASSLDLPGDGYTF. The DNA of the CDR3 is TGTGCCAGCAGCTTAGATCTCCCGGGTGATGGCTACACCTTC.

This clone was seen only once. The genes are TRBV10-3 and TRBJ1-4; no firm D call. Between the trimmed V and J ends, which lost 0 bases and 3 bases, there was a span of 8 bases. The CDR3 covers 15 residues. Germline V gives CDR1 ENHRY, CDR2 SYGVKD. In nucleotides, the CDR3 is TGTGCCATCAGTGAGTCGGAGGCCCCTAATGAAAAACTGTTTTTT. It specifies CAISESEAPNEKLFF.

This clone has only one observation. V is TRBV19 and J is TRBJ2-7; the D gene is possibly TRBD1 (5 bases). CDR3 size: 14 residues. Germline V lookup: CDR1 LNHDA, CDR2 SQIVND (reference sequence). Trimming stripped 3 bases from V and 7 bases from J, with 16 bases between. The CDR3 spells CASSIRTRVWEQYF. The CDR3 DNA is TGTGCCAGTAGTATTAGGACAAGGGTGTGGGAGCAGTACTTC. Based on the CDR3 plus reference TRBV19 and TRBJ2-7, the full variable domain is DGGITQSPKYLFRKEGQNVTLSCEQNLNHDAMYWYRQDPGQGLRLIYYSQIVNDFQKGDIAEGYSVSREKKESFPLTVTSAQKNPTAFYLCASSIRTRVWEQYFGPGTRLTVT.

The chain combines TRBV4-2 with TRBJ1-2, with a possible D match to TRBD1 (5 bases). Germline lookup yields CDR1 LGHNA and CDR2 YNFKEQ. This CDR3 comprises 14 residues. Trimming pared 1 base from V and 3 bases from J, leaving 9 bases between. CDR3 sequence reads: CASSQAGGDYGYTF. CDR3 DNA: TGTGCCAGCAGCCAAGCGGGGGGGGACTATGGCTACACCTTC.

The rearrangement links TRBV6-6 to TRBJ1-1, with D possibly matching TRBD1 (5 bases). The CDR3 extends over 13 amino acids. Germline values: CDR1 MNHNY, CDR2 SVGAGI (reference sequence). With 5 bases removed from V and 1 base from J, the gap between germline ends came to 8 bases. CDR3 nucleotides: TGTGCCAGCAGTGTCGGACAGAACACTGAAGCTTTCTTT. Amino acids: CASSVGQNTEAFF.

V usage is TRBV5-1 and J usage is TRBJ1-1, with 10 bases matching TRBD1. CDR3 length: 14 amino acids. With V trimmed by 3 bases and J by 5 bases, 4 bases remained unmatched. Germline CDR1 reads SGHRS; CDR2 reads YFSETQ. DNA for the CDR3: TGCGCCAGCAGCTCTGACAGGGGGCGAACTGAAGCTTTCTTT. Residues: CASSSDRGRTEAFF.

The V call is TRBV5-4, the J call TRBJ2-2, with TRBD2 matching over 12 bases. With V trimmed by 5 bases and J by 4 bases, 6 bases remained unmatched. The CDR3 extends over 16 amino acids. Germline CDR1 is SGHNT and CDR2 is YYREEE (reference sequence). The CDR3 here is CASSPLAGGATGELFF. CDR3 bases: TGTGCCAGCAGTCCTCTAGCGGGGGGGGCCACCGGGGAGCTGTTTTTT.

The chain couples TRBV11-2 to TRBJ1-1, with D uncertain. Germline V gives CDR1 SGHAT, CDR2 FQNNGV. Trimming shortened V by 2 bases and J by 3 bases, and 4 bases separated the two germline ends. The CDR3 length is 12 residues. CDR3 region: CASSLLDTEAFF. The CDR3 nucleotides read TGTGCCAGCAGCTTATTAGACACTGAAGCTTTCTTT.

V and J are TRBV30 and TRBJ2-7; TRBD1 might be the D (6 bases). V shed 4 bases and J shed 3 bases, with 13 bases lying between them. The germline CDR1 and CDR2 sequences are GTSNPN and SVGIG (reference sequence). The CDR3 consists of 13 residues. The CDR3 bases are TGTGCCTGGAATGGCAGGGGCGGCTACGAGCAGTACTTC. Translation: CAWNGRGGYEQYF.

The rearrangement links TRBV5-6 to TRBJ2-5; TRBD2 agrees at 8 bases. This CDR3 has 14 residues. Germline CDR1 is SGHDT and CDR2 is YYEEEE. V dropped 4 bases and J dropped 1; count of bases not matched to a gene: 3. CDR3 sequence reads: CASSAAGGQETQYF. The CDR3 region has the DNA TGTGCCAGCAGCGCTGCGGGGGGCCAAGAGACCCAGTACTTC.

V is TRBV19 and J is TRBJ1-2; D not resolved. Germline V gives CDR1 LNHDA, CDR2 SQIVND (reference sequence). Trimming left V 1 base short and J 4 bases short, with 7 bases between. The CDR3 covers 13 residues. Here the CDR3 DNA reads TGTGCCAGTAGTATAGGCCAGTTCTATGGCTACACCTTC. Protein product: CASSIGQFYGYTF.

The chain carries TRBV30 and TRBJ1-5; 7 bases match TRBD1. V was clipped by 3 bases and J by 3 bases; unmatched bases: 14. The CDR3 is made up of 17 amino acids. Looked up from germline, CDR1 is GTSNPN and CDR2 is SVGIG (reference sequence). The DNA for the CDR3 is TGTGCCTGGAGCGCGGGTATTCCGGGACAGTTCAATCAGCCCCAGCATTTT. This gives the protein CAWSAGIPGQFNQPQHF.

This clone was found once. The chain is built from TRBV6-6 and TRBJ2-7; a possible D gene is TRBD2 (5 bases). Trimming pared 7 bases from V and 4 bases from J, leaving 14 bases between. Germline CDR1 and CDR2: MNHNY and SVGAGI (reference sequence). The CDR3 has 13 residues. The CDR3 coding sequence is TGTGCCAGCATCGACCGGGGAGTTTACGAGCAGTACTTC. This codes for CASIDRGVYEQYF.

This clone was found once. CDR3 residues: CASRGVSSSTDTQYF. Written as DNA, the CDR3 is TGTGCCAGCAGAGGAGTAAGCTCCTCCACAGATACGCAGTATTTT. The chain carries TRBV6-5 and TRBJ2-3; D is unclear. V dropped 6 bases and J dropped 2 bases, with 15 bases sitting between them. The CDR3 is 15 amino acids. Germline V gene data show CDR1 as MNHEY and CDR2 as SVGAGI.

The chain uses TRBV6-4 and TRBJ2-2; 9 bases map to TRBD1. The CDR3 is made up of 15 amino acids. V was clipped by 4 bases and J by 7 bases; unmatched bases: 7. Germline V gene sequence: CDR1 MRHNA, CDR2 SNTAGT. DNA for the CDR3: TGTGCCAGCAGTGGGACGGGACAGGGCGGCGGGGAGCTGTTTTTT. Protein product: CASSGTGQGGGELFF.

The V gene is TRBV5-1, the J gene TRBJ2-6; D may be TRBD1 (6 bases). This CDR3 has 18 residues. Germline CDR1 SGHRS, CDR2 YFSETQ. Trimming pared 3 bases from V and 4 bases from J, leaving 20 bases between. This chain's CDR3 is CASSSYGTGISGANVLTF. CDR3 sequence (DNA): TGCGCCAGCAGCTCGTACGGAACAGGGATATCCGGGGCCAACGTCCTGACTTTC.

V gene TRBV5-4 combines with J gene TRBJ2-3, with D possibly matching TRBD2 (5 bases). The CDR3 covers 16 residues. Germline-derived CDR1 and CDR2 are SGHNT and YYREEE (reference sequence). The V end lost 4 bases, the J end lost 1 base, and 16 bases lay between the germline ends. The CDR3 DNA is TGTGCCAGCAGCGATAAGACTAATGCCGGCACAGATACGCAGTATTTT. It specifies CASSDKTNAGTDTQYF.

The V gene is TRBV27, the J gene TRBJ2-7; 8 positions agree with TRBD1. Trimming took 4 bases from V and 3 from J; bases not matched to a gene: 5. Germline assignment: CDR1 MNHEY and CDR2 SMNVEV (reference sequence). The CDR3 length is 14 residues. CDR3 loop: CASSYGTGNYEQYF. Written as DNA, the CDR3 is TGTGCCAGCAGTTACGGGACAGGAAACTACGAGCAGTACTTC.